The 31 T cell receptor beta chains in this list originate from one sample, sequenced in a study of cytotoxic CD8 clonotypes in ibrutinib-treated CLL. The repertoire was sequenced with immunoSEQ multiplex PCR; TCRdb's copy has only in-frame clones and lacks some. This table holds 250,000 to 350,000 clones, 60% to 80% found once. The sample was PBMCs, taken at disease progression, from a patient treated with ibrutinib. The receptors shown here come from a human donor with chronic lymphocytic leukemia.

The V call is TRBV27, the J call TRBJ2-7; 7 bases are shared with TRBD1. The V segment lost 5 bases and the J segment 2 bases; nucleotides outside the gene matches: 9. Germline loops: CDR1 MNHEY, CDR2 SMNVEV (reference sequence). The CDR3 runs to 15 residues. Written as DNA, the CDR3 is TGTGCCAGCAGTCCTAGGGCCGGGACAGCCTACGAGCAGTACTTC. Amino acids: CASSPRAGTAYEQYF.

This sequence joins TRBV19 and TRBJ1-4; no definite D call. Germline loops: CDR1 LNHDA, CDR2 SQIVND (reference sequence). The germline V and J ends were trimmed by 2 bases and 0 bases, with 22 bases remaining between them. There are 20 residues in the CDR3. The CDR3 nucleotides read TGTGCCAGTAGTATATTCGGCGCACAGCGGGTTTCCGCAACTAATGAAAAACTGTTTTTT. Translating gives CASSIFGAQRVSATNEKLFF. Filled out from reference TRBV19 and TRBJ1-4, the complete variable domain reads DGGITQSPKYLFRKEGQNVTLSCEQNLNHDAMYWYRQDPGQGLRLIYYSQIVNDFQKGDIAEGYSVSREKKESFPLTVTSAQKNPTAFYLCASSIFGAQRVSATNEKLFFGSGTQLSVL.

The rearrangement uses TRBV6-5 and TRBJ2-7; maybe TRBD1 (6 bases). Trimming pared 0 bases from V and 7 bases from J, leaving 16 bases between. This CDR3 has 15 residues. Germline values: CDR1 MNHEY, CDR2 SVGAGI. CDR3 in amino acids: CASSYSGGLSREQYF. CDR3 bases: TGTGCCAGCAGTTACTCTGGGGGCCTTTCTCGGGAGCAGTACTTC.

In its sample, this clone was seen once. This chain links TRBV5-4 with TRBJ2-2, with 7 bases aligning to TRBD2. The J segment lost 6 bases and the V segment lost 5 bases, leaving 10 bases of the junction unmatched. This CDR3 comprises 15 residues. Germline V CDR1 and CDR2: SGHNT, YYREEE (reference sequence). CDR3 amino acids: CASSPGGWYPGELFF. CDR3 DNA sequence: TGTGCCAGCAGTCCCGGGGGGTGGTATCCCGGGGAGCTGTTTTTT.

V gene TRBV6-1 combines with J gene TRBJ1-2; D gene ambiguous. V shed 4 bases and J shed 4 bases, with 7 bases lying between them. The CDR3 consists of 12 residues. CDR1 and CDR2 from the germline V gene are MNHNS and SASEGT. As DNA, the CDR3 is TGTGCCAGCAGTGTACAGTTCTATGGCTACACCTTC. Translation gives CASSVQFYGYTF.

This sequence joins TRBV29-1 and TRBJ1-1, with a tentative D call TRBD1 (5 bases). The germline V gene has CDR1 SQVTM and CDR2 ANQGSEA. This CDR3 contains 14 residues. Trimming pared 1 base from V and 0 bases from J, leaving 9 bases between. The CDR3 spells CSVEGGLMNTEAFF. CDR3 bases: TGCAGCGTTGAAGGGGGGTTGATGAACACTGAAGCTTTCTTT.

V usage is TRBV5-1 and J usage is TRBJ2-7; 7 nucleotides line up with TRBD1. Germline CDR1 and CDR2: SGHRS and YFSETQ. The CDR3 runs to 15 residues. V lost 2 bases, J lost 4 bases, and 9 bases stayed unmatched. Here the CDR3 DNA reads TGCGCCAGCAGCTTAGGGGGCGCGAGTTCTTACGAGCAGTACTTC. It codes for CASSLGGASSYEQYF.

This clone has a handful of counts. The V call is TRBV14, the J call TRBJ2-7; D unclear. With 1 base removed from V and 3 bases from J, the gap between germline ends came to 13 bases. This CDR3 is built from 15 residues. Germline assignment: CDR1 SGHDN and CDR2 FVKESK. Written as DNA, the CDR3 is TGTGCCAGCAGCCAAGGGTGGGCAGGTGGCTACGAGCAGTACTTC. This codes for CASSQGWAGGYEQYF.

The chain recombines TRBV7-9 with TRBJ2-7; 7 nucleotides match TRBD1. Germline V gene sequence: CDR1 SEHNR, CDR2 FQNEAQ (reference sequence). With 5 bases clipped from V and 0 bases from J, the junction kept 19 bases outside the gene matches. CDR3 length equals 19 residues. CDR3 residues: CASSQGQASLNLRSYEQYF. DNA of the CDR3: TGTGCCAGCAGCCAAGGACAGGCTTCCTTAAACCTTCGCTCCTACGAGCAGTACTTC.

This clone was picked up one time. The gene calls are TRBV6-5 and TRBJ2-1; 11 nucleotides match TRBD2. The CDR3 is made up of 15 amino acids. Germline CDR1 and CDR2: MNHEY and SVGAGI. V trimming: 5 bases; J trimming: 4 bases; junction bases outside the gene matches: 4. This CDR3 reads CASSIAGGPYNEQFF. The DNA of the CDR3 is TGTGCCAGCAGTATAGCGGGGGGGCCTTACAATGAGCAGTTCTTC.

This chain links TRBV19 with TRBJ2-5; the D gene is possibly TRBD1 (6 bases). Germline V gene sequence: CDR1 LNHDA, CDR2 SQIVND (reference sequence). Trimming shortened V by 3 bases and J by 0 bases, and 8 bases separated the two germline ends. The CDR3 spans 14 residues. DNA of the CDR3: TGTGCCAGTAGTATCCGGGACAACCAAGAGACCCAGTACTTC. Translated: CASSIRDNQETQYF.

Comment on this clone: Other DNA sequences within the sample encode an identical CDR3. V and J are TRBV9 and TRBJ1-2; a possible D gene is TRBD1 (6 bases). The CDR3 contains 13 residues. Per germline, CDR1 SGDLS and CDR2 YYNGEE. V lost 0 bases, J lost 7 bases, and 10 bases lay in between. This CDR3 is CASSVVEGGGYTF. The CDR3 DNA reads as TGTGCCAGCAGCGTAGTGGAAGGGGGTGGCTACACCTTC.

The CDR3 protein is CASSPTTSLQETQYF. The DNA for the CDR3 is TGTGCCAGCAGTCCCACGACTAGCCTCCAAGAGACCCAGTACTTC. V usage is TRBV2 and J usage is TRBJ2-5; TRBD2 aligns across 7 bases. Germline lookup yields CDR1 SNHLY and CDR2 FYNNEI. Trimming took 5 bases from V and 1 from J; bases not matched to a gene: 7. The CDR3 loop spans 15 amino acids.

This chain links TRBV2 with TRBJ2-2, with D perhaps being TRBD1 or TRBD2 (5 bases each). The CDR3 sequence is 14 residues long. From germline, CDR1 is SNHLY and CDR2 FYNNEI. The V and J ends lost 3 bases and 7 bases respectively, with 12 bases between them. CDR3 sequence reads: CASSENRGGGELFF. CDR3 DNA: TGTGCCAGCAGTGAGAACCGGGGCGGCGGGGAGCTGTTTTTT.

The chain couples TRBV27 to TRBJ1-2, with TRBD1 as a possible D gene (5 bases). The CDR3 is made up of 14 amino acids. Germline V gives CDR1 MNHEY, CDR2 SMNVEV (reference sequence). V lost 4 bases and J 1 base, leaving 10 bases between the germline ends. CDR3 region: CASSWAGGNYGYTF. CDR3 in DNA: TGTGCCAGCAGTTGGGCGGGGGGTAACTATGGCTACACCTTC.

The chain couples TRBV4-1 to TRBJ2-7; TRBD2 agrees at 7 bases. Germline-derived CDR1 and CDR2 are MGHRA and YSYEKL. The CDR3 spans 16 residues. V shed 0 bases and J 6 bases; nucleotides not matched to a gene: 11. In nucleotides, the CDR3 is TGCGCCAGCAGCCAAGAACGGGGGGAGCCGTATTCCGAGCAGTACTTC. The encoded protein is CASSQERGEPYSEQYF.

The chain carries TRBV29-1 and TRBJ1-1, with a possible D match to TRBD1 (6 bases). In germline, CDR1 is SQVTM, CDR2 ANQGSEA. Trimming took 7 bases from V and 5 from J, leaving 20 bases between them. CDR3 length: 14 residues. CDR3 protein: CSARPGGRVTEAFF. CDR3 coding DNA: TGCAGCGCCCGACCCGGGGGCAGGGTAACTGAAGCTTTCTTT.

The chain joins TRBV18 to TRBJ1-1, with a weak D call TRBD1 (6 bases). Trimming cost V 4 bases and J 0 bases, with 12 bases left between them. Germline CDR1 reads KGHSH; CDR2 reads LQKENI. CDR3 size: 15 residues. The CDR3 is CASSRQAGMNTEAFF. The CDR3 DNA reads as TGTGCCAGCTCACGACAGGCGGGGATGAACACTGAAGCTTTCTTT.

V and J are TRBV6-5 and TRBJ1-1, with D hard to call. Germline values: CDR1 MNHEY, CDR2 SVGAGI. Trimming pared 6 bases from V and 4 bases from J, leaving 9 bases between. The CDR3 runs 12 residues. CDR3 coding DNA: TGTGCCAGCAGAACAGCAAGCACTGAAGCTTTCTTT. Its protein is CASRTASTEAFF.

This rearrangement joins TRBV18 to TRBJ2-6; D gene unclear. Germline-derived CDR1 and CDR2 are KGHSH and LQKENI. V gave up 2 bases and J gave up 6 bases, with 14 bases separating them. This CDR3 is 16 amino acids long. In nucleotides, the CDR3 is TGTGCCAGCTCACCATCCCTGGTACTGGTGGCCAACGTCCTGACTTTC. Translating it yields CASSPSLVLVANVLTF.

The CDR3 loop reads CASSAQSYGYTF. For the CDR3, the DNA is TGTGCCAGCAGCGCACAGAGCTATGGCTACACCTTC. The rearrangement joins TRBV7-9 to TRBJ1-2; D not resolved. CDR3 length equals 12 residues. Germline CDR1 reads SEHNR; CDR2 reads FQNEAQ (reference sequence). V was shortened by 5 bases and J by 4 bases, with 8 bases between the two germline ends.

This chain links TRBV2 with TRBJ1-4; D gene unclear. The CDR3 sequence is 15 residues long. Germline V gene data show CDR1 as SNHLY and CDR2 as FYNNEI. V lost 6 bases to trimming and J lost 8 bases, with 19 bases between them. The CDR3 bases are TGTGCCAGCAGGGGAACGGTGGCAGCCACGGAAAAACTGTTTTTT. Its protein product is CASRGTVAATEKLFF.

V gene TRBV27 combines with J gene TRBJ1-2, with unresolved D. The CDR3 loop spans 16 amino acids. Trimming removed 5 bases from V and 4 bases from J, with 20 bases in between. The germline V gene encodes CDR1 MNHEY and CDR2 SMNVEV (reference sequence). In DNA form, the CDR3 reads TGTGCCAGCAGTCCAAGGCAACAGCGCCCAGTCTATGGCTACACCTTC. This codes for CASSPRQQRPVYGYTF.

The V and J genes are TRBV11-2 and TRBJ2-5, with D maybe TRBD1 (6 bases). Deletions cut 5 bases from V and 4 bases from J, with 17 bases between. The CDR3 sequence is 15 residues long. In germline, CDR1 is SGHAT, CDR2 FQNNGV. CDR3 bases: TGTGCCAGCAGCACATCTCAACAGGGCAGAGAGACCCAGTACTTC. Its translation: CASSTSQQGRETQYF.

This chain joins TRBV4-1 and TRBJ1-2, with 9 bases fitting TRBD1. Germline CDR1 is MGHRA and CDR2 is YSYEKL. The ends lost 4 bases at V and 8 bases at J; junction bases unmatched: 5. There are 13 residues in the CDR3. CDR3 coding DNA: TGCGCCAGCAGCCTGGGGACAGGGCCCGGCTACACCTTC. Translating it yields CASSLGTGPGYTF.

This chain joins TRBV5-4 and TRBJ2-7; 9 bases are a match to TRBD2. In germline, CDR1 is SGHNT, CDR2 YYREEE (reference sequence). This CDR3 has 15 amino acids. V was clipped by 0 bases and J by 3 bases; unmatched bases: 4. The chain's CDR3 is CASSLVSGSFYEQYF. CDR3 nucleotides: TGTGCCAGCAGCTTGGTTAGCGGGAGTTTCTACGAGCAGTACTTC.

The rearrangement uses TRBV4-1 and TRBJ2-7; a possible D gene is TRBD1 (6 bases). The CDR3 runs to 16 residues. The V end lost 0 bases, the J end lost 4 bases, and 16 bases lay between the germline ends. The germline V gene has CDR1 MGHRA and CDR2 YSYEKL. The CDR3 is CASSQESGQRVYEQYF. In DNA form, the CDR3 reads TGCGCCAGCAGCCAAGAGTCCGGACAGAGAGTGTACGAGCAGTACTTC.

This chain uses TRBV6-6 with TRBJ1-2; TRBD1 matches 10 bases. Germline assignment: CDR1 MNHNY and CDR2 SVGAGI (reference sequence). The trim removed 4 bases at V and 5 bases at J, leaving 4 bases unmatched. This CDR3 is built from 14 residues. Written as DNA, the CDR3 is TGTGCCAGCAGTTCCTGGACAGGGGGATATGGCTACACCTTC. Translating it yields CASSSWTGGYGYTF.

CDR3 sequence reads: CASSPGTRAYEQYF. The CDR3 DNA sequence: TGTGCCAGCAGCCCGGGGACTAGGGCCTACGAGCAGTACTTC. V is TRBV9 and J is TRBJ2-7; 8 bases map to TRBD2. The germline V gene has CDR1 SGDLS and CDR2 YYNGEE. The V gene end was trimmed by 4 bases and the J gene end by 2 bases; junction bases not matched to a gene: 5. CDR3 length equals 14 residues.

The CDR3 is CASSQRTREKLFF. The CDR3, as DNA: TGTGCCAGCTCACAGCGGACGCGGGAAAAACTGTTTTTT. This chain uses TRBV18 with TRBJ1-4; D not certain. Trimming took 4 bases from V and 8 from J, leaving 11 bases between them. This CDR3 contains 13 residues. Germline V gene sequence: CDR1 KGHSH, CDR2 LQKENI.

V gene TRBV6-5 combines with J gene TRBJ2-6, with D unresolved. The V gene's germline CDR1 is MNHEY and CDR2 SVGAGI. Trimming left V 0 bases short and J 0 bases short, with 6 bases between. The CDR3 consists of 16 residues. The CDR3 DNA reads TGTGCCAGCAGTTACTCGTGGGGCTCTGGGGCCAACGTCCTGACTTTC. Its translation: CASSYSWGSGANVLTF.